This TCR beta chain was found in a study of shared clonotypes between healthy human individuals. The overall study: The donor pool was made up of two women and three men aged 18 to 49. Regarding the study as a whole: Only blood underwent sampling, and tissue repertoires likely differ. Generation of non-shared clonotypes was less probable than generation of clonotypes shared by all four donors. There were few donors, and this limited the genetic and exposure-history diversity represented.

V shed 1 base and J shed 0 bases, with 10 bases lying between them. This CDR3 is built from 16 residues. Germline CDR1 reads SGHRS; CDR2 reads YFSETQ. Only in-frame clones appear in the TCRdb table, and some are missing; sequencing was by immunoSEQ multiplex PCR. The data hold 740,000 or so clones, with 73% observed a single time. In regard to this clone: What it binds is unknown.

The genes are TRBV5-1 and TRBJ1-4; D is possibly TRBD1 (5 bases). The sequencing input was memory CD4+ T cells sorted from blood. The subset was: CD45RA-negative fraction. The TCR comes from a woman in her twenties or thirties in good health. The CDR3 region has the DNA TGCGCCAGCAGCTTGTTCGCGGGGGCAACTAATGAAAAACTGTTTTTT. Translation gives CASSLFAGATNEKLFF.